The 19 T cell receptor beta chains below come from one sample, sequenced in a study of blood T cell repertoires in COVID-19. Method: immunoSEQ multiplex PCR; TCRdb's copy keeps in-frame clones and lacks some. Found here are roughly 30,000 clones, about 84% of them singletons; the top ten hold around 16%. Input material: peripheral blood. The receptors derive from a woman aged 60-75 years with acute or convalescent COVID-19.

The rearrangement links TRBV7-8 to TRBJ2-7, with 7 bases that match TRBD1. Germline lookup yields CDR1 SGHVS and CDR2 FQNEAQ. The CDR3 is 13 amino acids. V lost 8 bases and J lost 6; bases outside the gene matches: 10. In DNA, the CDR3 is TGTGCCAGCCGCTCGACAGGGTACGGCGAGCAGTACTTC. Its translation is CASRSTGYGEQYF.

This clone was observed a handful of times. The CDR3 loop reads CASRTFNRGLDSPLHF. The CDR3 DNA reads TGTGCCAGCAGAACCTTCAACAGGGGGCTGGATTCACCCCTCCACTTT. This chain links TRBV27 with TRBJ1-6; 9 bases are shared with TRBD1. The V gene end was trimmed by 6 bases and the J gene end by 8 bases; junction bases not matched to a gene: 11. The CDR3 spans 16 residues. In germline, CDR1 is MNHEY, CDR2 SMNVEV (reference sequence).

The chain couples TRBV28 to TRBJ1-1; tentatively, D is TRBD1 (5 bases). The V gene lost 2 bases and the J gene lost 11 bases, with 12 bases spanning the gap. Germline V CDR1 and CDR2: MDHEN, SYDVKM. The CDR3 spans 12 residues. The CDR3 is CASSLPGTIAFF. In nucleotides, the CDR3 is TGTGCCAGCAGTTTACCAGGGACTATCGCTTTCTTT.

This chain joins TRBV9 and TRBJ1-1; D gene uncertain. CDR3 length: 16 amino acids. Between the trimmed V and J ends, which lost 4 bases and 1 base, there was a span of 17 bases. The germline V gene has CDR1 SGDLS and CDR2 YYNGEE. CDR3 protein: CASSTQEAGKNTEAFF. In DNA form, the CDR3 reads TGTGCCAGCAGCACCCAGGAGGCAGGAAAGAACACTGAAGCTTTCTTT.

The chain links TRBV24-1 to TRBJ2-2; 9 nucleotides agree with TRBD1. The length of the CDR3 is 17 residues. Trimming at V came to 4 bases and at J to 4 bases, leaving 9 bases not matched to a gene. The V gene's germline CDR1 is KGHDR and CDR2 SFDVKD. The CDR3 loop reads CATSEAGTGLGTGELFF. The CDR3, as DNA: TGTGCCACCAGTGAAGCCGGGACAGGGTTAGGCACCGGGGAGCTGTTTTTT.

Details on this clone: Germline and junction disagree at one end, which may indicate a read error. The chain links TRBV6-4 to TRBJ2-7, with D perhaps matching TRBD1 (5 bases). The CDR3 extends over 10 amino acids. CDR1 is MRHNA and CDR2 is SNTAGT in the germline V gene. In DNA form, the CDR3 reads TGTGCCAGCAGTGTCCTGGGGCTCCGTTTC. This encodes CASSVLGLRF.

V is TRBV18 and J is TRBJ1-2; tentatively, D is TRBD1 (5 bases). Between the trimmed V and J ends, which lost 5 bases and 0 bases, there was a span of 10 bases. CDR1 is KGHSH, CDR2 LQKENI, per germline. The CDR3 runs to 14 residues. In nucleotides, the CDR3 is TGTGCCAGCTCAGCAGGGCTTACTAACTATGGCTACACCTTC. It codes for CASSAGLTNYGYTF. Drawing the rest from reference TRBV18 and TRBJ1-2, the complete variable domain is NAGVMQNPRHLVRRRGQEARLRCSPMKGHSHVYWYRQLPEEGLKFMVYLQKENIIDESGMPKERFSAEFPKEGPSILRIQQVVRGDSAAYFCASSAGLTNYGYTFGSGTRLTVV.

In its sample, this clone was seen a few times. Other DNA sequences in this sample translate to the same CDR3. The chain has TRBV6-1 and TRBJ2-1, with D perhaps TRBD2 (6 bases). Trimming took 1 base from V and 7 from J, leaving 20 bases between them. The CDR3 is 17 residues long. Germline CDR1 and CDR2: MNHNS and SASEGT. CDR3 sequence reads: CASSEGASGGSRNEQFF. Here the CDR3 DNA reads TGTGCCAGCAGTGAAGGAGCATCTGGGGGGTCGAGGAATGAGCAGTTCTTC.

The chain has TRBV6-5 and TRBJ1-2, with 8 bases fitting TRBD1. After removal of 4 bases from V and 6 bases from J, the junction contained 4 bases not matched to a gene. CDR1 MNHEY and CDR2 SVGAGI come from the germline V gene. The CDR3 runs to 13 residues. CDR3: CASSSTGGNGYTF. DNA of the CDR3: TGTGCCAGCAGTTCTACAGGGGGGAATGGCTACACCTTC.

The table lists this clone with a count of one. This chain connects TRBV11-2 to TRBJ2-2; maybe TRBD2 (6 bases). Germline CDR1 reads SGHAT; CDR2 reads FQNNGV. The V end lost 5 bases, the J end lost 7 bases, and 17 bases lay between the germline ends. The CDR3 covers 15 residues. This CDR3 reads CASSPRVRDVGELFF. The CDR3 bases are TGTGCCAGCAGCCCGAGGGTGCGGGACGTCGGGGAGCTGTTTTTT.

The rearrangement links TRBV6-5 to TRBJ2-7; 9 positions match TRBD2. Germline values: CDR1 MNHEY, CDR2 SVGAGI. Unmatched junction bases numbered 9, after V lost 4 bases and J lost 2 bases. The CDR3 consists of 16 residues. The CDR3 loop reads CASSSVLAGSTYEQYF. CDR3 coding DNA: TGTGCCAGCAGTTCCGTTCTAGCGGGGAGTACCTACGAGCAGTACTTC.

The V and J genes are TRBV19 and TRBJ1-1; D remains ambiguous. This CDR3 is built from 15 residues. V was pared by 6 bases and J by 1 base, with 15 bases between. Germline V gene lookup returns CDR1 LNHDA and CDR2 SQIVND (reference sequence). As DNA, the CDR3 is TGTGCCAGTAGGAGGTCGGGAACGGCGAACACTGAAGCTTTCTTT. Its protein product is CASRRSGTANTEAFF. The variable domain in full, completed from reference TRBV19 and TRBJ1-1, reads DGGITQSPKYLFRKEGQNVTLSCEQNLNHDAMYWYRQDPGQGLRLIYYSQIVNDFQKGDIAEGYSVSREKKESFPLTVTSAQKNPTAFYLCASRRSGTANTEAFFGQGTRLTVV.

The chain has TRBV18 and TRBJ2-1, with a weak D call TRBD1 (6 bases). Per germline, CDR1 KGHSH and CDR2 LQKENI. The CDR3 is made up of 15 amino acids. Trimming took 3 bases from V and 3 from J, leaving 12 bases between them. For the CDR3, the DNA is TGTGCCAGCTCACCGTTTGGACAGCACTACAATGAGCAGTTCTTC. This codes for CASSPFGQHYNEQFF.

At least ten counts were recorded for this clone. The chain joins TRBV2 to TRBJ1-6; D call uncertain. Trimming took off 4 bases at V and 0 bases at J, with 4 bases between the two ends. The CDR3 is made up of 14 amino acids. The germline gives CDR1 SNHLY, CDR2 FYNNEI. CDR3 residues: CASSVSSYNSPLHF. The CDR3 DNA sequence: TGTGCCAGCAGTGTCAGCTCCTATAATTCACCCCTCCACTTT.

This chain connects TRBV5-8 to TRBJ1-1, with D perhaps matching TRBD1 (5 bases). Germline V lookup: CDR1 SGHTS, CDR2 YDEGEE. The CDR3 loop spans 16 amino acids. The V and J ends lost 3 bases and 5 bases respectively, with 20 bases between them. The chain's CDR3 is CASSYLSGEVRTEAFF. CDR3 DNA sequence: TGTGCCAGCAGCTACCTTTCGGGGGAAGTAAGAACTGAAGCTTTCTTT.

For this clone: At one of its ends the junction is not consistent with the germline gene, which may arise from a read error. The chain couples TRBV5-1 to TRBJ1-1; 7 bases match TRBD1. From germline, CDR1 is SGHRS and CDR2 YFSETQ. CDR3 length: 14 residues. CDR3 loop: CASRLGTANTEAFF. Written as DNA, the CDR3 is TGCGCCAGCAGGTTGGGGACAGCTAACACTGAAGCTTTCTTT.

The V call is TRBV15, the J call TRBJ1-1, with a weak D call TRBD1 (5 bases). CDR1 and CDR2 from the germline V gene are LNHNV and YYDKDF (reference sequence). The CDR3 contains 19 residues. V lost 0 bases and J lost 10, with 30 bases in between. CDR3 DNA sequence: TGTGCCACCAGCAGAGAAAGGGGATCGGCCGACGGCGCGGGAGAAAGAGCTTTCTTT. The encoded protein is CATSRERGSADGAGERAFF.

This chain links TRBV29-1 with TRBJ2-1, with TRBD2 matching 7 bases. The germline gives CDR1 SQVTM, CDR2 ANQGSEA. The trim removed 4 bases at V and 0 bases at J, leaving 9 bases unmatched. The CDR3 covers 16 residues. The CDR3 nucleotides are TGCAGCGTTGGGGGGGGGAGGACGAGCTCCTACAATGAGCAGTTCTTC. It encodes CSVGGGRTSSYNEQFF.

J is TRBJ2-3 and V is TRBV9; a weak D match, TRBD1 (5 bases). The V gene's germline CDR1 is SGDLS and CDR2 YYNGEE. The V gene lost 1 base and the J gene lost 2 bases, with 11 bases spanning the gap. This CDR3 has 15 amino acids. The CDR3 region has the DNA TGTGCCAGCAGCGTATCAGGGATGCCCACAGATACGCAGTATTTT. This translates into CASSVSGMPTDTQYF.